This paragraph covers one T cell receptor (beta chain) sequence. This entry comes from a study of T cell changes during pregnancy in multiple sclerosis. TCRdb's table, derived via immunoSEQ multiplex PCR, lists solely in-frame clones and lacks some. This repertoire shows about 40,000 clones, 85% to 95% found once; its top ten account for about 9%. The CDR3 extends over 17 amino acids. Between the trimmed V and J ends, which lost 7 bases and 0 bases, there was a span of 16 bases. Germline CDR1 SNHLY, CDR2 FYNNEI. The V and J genes are TRBV2 and TRBJ2-6, with D hard to call. Source: CD8+ T cells from peripheral blood mononuclear cells, taken in the third trimester of pregnancy. This clonotype originated in a female donor with multiple sclerosis, enrolled in a pregnancy study. CDR3 sequence: CASMASLLPSGANVLTF. Here the CDR3 DNA reads TGTGCCAGCATGGCCAGTTTATTACCCTCTGGGGCCAACGTCCTGACTTTC.